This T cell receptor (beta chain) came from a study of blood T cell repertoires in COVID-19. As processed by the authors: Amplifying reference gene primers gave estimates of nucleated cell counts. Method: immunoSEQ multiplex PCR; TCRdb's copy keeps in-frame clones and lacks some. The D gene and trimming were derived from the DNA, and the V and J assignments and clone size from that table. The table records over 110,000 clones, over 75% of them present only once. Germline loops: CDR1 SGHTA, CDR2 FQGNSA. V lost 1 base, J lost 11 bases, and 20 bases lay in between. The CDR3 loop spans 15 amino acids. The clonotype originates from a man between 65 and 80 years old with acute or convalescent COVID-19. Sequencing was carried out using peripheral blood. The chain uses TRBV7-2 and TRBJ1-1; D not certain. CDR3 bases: TGTGCCAGCAGCTTAGGGGTTGGAGGAGGGAGTATGGCTTTCTTT. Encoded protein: CASSLGVGGGSMAFF.